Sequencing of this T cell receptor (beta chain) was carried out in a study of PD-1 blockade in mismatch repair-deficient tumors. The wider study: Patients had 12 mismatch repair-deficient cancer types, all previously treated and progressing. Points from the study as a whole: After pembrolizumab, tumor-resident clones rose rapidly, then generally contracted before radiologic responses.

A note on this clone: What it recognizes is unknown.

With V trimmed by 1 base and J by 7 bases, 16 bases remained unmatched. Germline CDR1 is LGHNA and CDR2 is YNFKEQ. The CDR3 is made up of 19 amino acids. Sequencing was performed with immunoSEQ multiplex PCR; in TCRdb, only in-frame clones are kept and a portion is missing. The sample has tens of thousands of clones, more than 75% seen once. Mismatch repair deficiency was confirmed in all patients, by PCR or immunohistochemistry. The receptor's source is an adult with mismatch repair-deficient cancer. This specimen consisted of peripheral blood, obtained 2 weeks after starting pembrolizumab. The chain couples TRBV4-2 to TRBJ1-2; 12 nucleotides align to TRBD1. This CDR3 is CASSQATTHLGQGARGYTF. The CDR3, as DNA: TGTGCCAGCAGCCAAGCGACTACGCACCTGGGACAGGGGGCGCGTGGCTACACCTTC.